This T cell receptor beta chain was observed in a study of blood T cell repertoires in COVID-19. Background on the study: Samples came from the United States, Italy and Spain, spanning acute and convalescent COVID-19. T cells, B-cell-depleted T cells, or PBMCs supplied cDNA or gDNA.

V was pared by 6 bases and J by 1 base, with 4 bases of the junction left unmatched. The germline V gene encodes CDR1 MNHEY and CDR2 SVGAGI. CDR3 size: 15 residues. In the authors' methods: Quantification of nucleated cells was approximated via reference gene primer amplification. Repertoires were generated with immunoSEQ multiplex PCR, while TCRdb's copy carries only in-frame clones and drops some. V and J calls plus clone size are reproduced from that table; the DNA served to infer D and trimming. The sample yields some 210,000 clones, about 91% seen once. The V call is TRBV6-5, the J call TRBJ1-1; 11 bases agree with TRBD1. Sequenced: peripheral blood. The receptor was derived from a man in his thirties or forties with acute or convalescent COVID-19. The CDR3: CASRDRGRPNTEAFF. Here the CDR3 DNA reads TGTGCCAGCAGGGACAGGGGGCGTCCGAACACTGAAGCTTTCTTT.